Listed here are 14 T cell receptor beta chains from one sample, sequenced in a study of blood T cell repertoires in COVID-19. Libraries were prepared by immunoSEQ multiplex PCR; TCRdb keeps only in-frame clonotypes and omits some of them. The table includes a few hundred thousand clones, more than 70% detected once. The sample consisted of peripheral blood. Receptors were obtained from a woman aged 25 to 45 with COVID-19, enrolled during active disease.

V usage is TRBV28 and J usage is TRBJ2-5, with D perhaps TRBD2 (5 bases). This CDR3 contains 14 residues. V lost 5 bases and J 5 bases, leaving 15 bases between the germline ends. Germline V CDR1 and CDR2: MDHEN, SYDVKM. The CDR3 protein is CASSRATRLETQYF. The CDR3 region has the DNA TGTGCCAGCAGTCGGGCTACTAGGCTGGAGACCCAGTACTTC.

The rearrangement joins TRBV7-9 to TRBJ2-2; 7 positions agree with TRBD1. With 4 bases clipped from V and 5 bases from J, the junction kept 7 bases outside the gene matches. The CDR3 is made up of 15 amino acids. Germline V CDR1 and CDR2: SEHNR, FQNEAQ (reference sequence). CDR3 DNA: TGTGCCAGCAGCTCGCGGACAGGCCGGACCGGGGAGCTGTTTTTT. Residues: CASSSRTGRTGELFF.

This clone was observed once. The V and J genes are TRBV14 and TRBJ2-1, with 9 bases lining up with TRBD1. This CDR3 is built from 16 residues. V trimming: 3 bases; J trimming: 2 bases; junction bases outside the gene matches: 5. Per germline, CDR1 SGHDN and CDR2 FVKESK. CDR3 sequence reads: CASSQGTGGAYNEQFF. DNA for the CDR3: TGTGCCAGCAGCCAGGGCACAGGGGGCGCCTACAATGAGCAGTTCTTC.

This clone was seen a handful of times. J is TRBJ2-3 and V is TRBV19; 16 bases are shared with TRBD2. With V trimmed by 3 bases and J by 2 bases, 2 bases remained unmatched. CDR1 and CDR2 (germline): LNHDA, SQIVND (reference sequence). The CDR3 runs 17 residues. CDR3 sequence reads: CASSMGLAGGITDTQYF. CDR3 in DNA: TGTGCCAGTAGTATGGGACTAGCGGGAGGGATCACAGATACGCAGTATTTT.

V is TRBV15 and J is TRBJ2-1, with 11 bases aligning to TRBD2. CDR3 size: 15 residues. Trimming cost V 5 bases and J 6 bases; bases outside gene matches: 6. Germline assignment: CDR1 LNHNV and CDR2 YYDKDF (reference sequence). In nucleotides, the CDR3 is TGTGCCACCAGCTCCGCCGGGACTAGCGGCAATGAGCAGTTCTTC. It yields the protein CATSSAGTSGNEQFF.

The V gene is TRBV5-1, the J gene TRBJ2-7; 11 bases match TRBD2. The CDR3 loop spans 17 amino acids. Germline values: CDR1 SGHRS, CDR2 YFSETQ. Germline trimming cut 5 bases from V and 3 bases from J; bases unmatched to any gene: 13. The CDR3, as DNA: TGCGCCAGCAGTTATGGAGCCGAGACTAGCGGGATCTACGAGCAGTACTTC. Translation: CASSYGAETSGIYEQYF.

This chain uses TRBV6-5 with TRBJ2-5, with D perhaps TRBD1 (6 bases). Germline CDR1 and CDR2: MNHEY and SVGAGI. Trimming took 8 bases from V and 1 from J, leaving 11 bases between them. The CDR3 is 13 residues long. For the CDR3, the DNA is TGTGCCAGCCCAGGGGCCTCCCAAGAGACCCAGTACTTC. This gives the protein CASPGASQETQYF.

The V gene is TRBV4-3, the J gene TRBJ1-1; D remains ambiguous. CDR1 and CDR2 from the germline V gene are LGHNA and YSLEER. V gave up 0 bases and J gave up 0 bases, with 11 bases separating them. The CDR3 loop spans 16 amino acids. CDR3 sequence: CASSQDRQGMNTEAFF. The CDR3 DNA reads as TGCGCCAGCAGCCAAGACAGACAAGGAATGAACACTGAAGCTTTCTTT.

The chain carries TRBV7-3 and TRBJ1-5, with 7 bases fitting TRBD1. Germline assignment: CDR1 SGHTA and CDR2 FQGTGA. The CDR3 has 15 residues. V shed 5 bases and J 0 bases; nucleotides not matched to a gene: 4. The CDR3 DNA reads TGTGCCAGCAGCCTCAGGGGGTTTAGCAATCAGCCCCAGCATTTT. Its translation is CASSLRGFSNQPQHF.

The chain has TRBV7-9 and TRBJ2-7, with D tentatively TRBD2 (6 bases). This CDR3 is built from 12 residues. The germline V gene has CDR1 SEHNR and CDR2 FQNEAQ (reference sequence). V shed 5 bases and J shed 5 bases, with 10 bases lying between them. CDR3 in DNA: TGTGCCAGCAGCCCCCGCGGGGACGAGCAGTACTTC. Protein: CASSPRGDEQYF.

This clone has just a few counts. The J gene is TRBJ2-3, the V gene TRBV7-9; tentatively, D is TRBD2 (6 bases). This CDR3 comprises 17 residues. V was clipped by 6 bases and J by 1 base, with 20 bases between them. CDR1 SEHNR and CDR2 FQNEAQ come from the germline V gene (reference sequence). CDR3 residues: CASRVISRGKGTDTQYF. The CDR3 coding sequence is TGTGCCAGCAGGGTTATCTCGCGGGGTAAAGGCACAGATACGCAGTATTTT.

The chain employs TRBV5-1 and TRBJ2-2; TRBD2 might be the D (5 bases). V was clipped by 4 bases and J by 5 bases, with 15 bases between them. The CDR3 totals 15 residues. CDR1 is SGHRS and CDR2 is YFSETQ in the germline V gene. The CDR3 DNA reads as TGCGCCAGCAGCGCGGACTCTCTTGGGACCGGGGAGCTGTTTTTT. It translates to CASSADSLGTGELFF.

The chain has TRBV5-1 and TRBJ2-3, with TRBD1 as a possible D gene (6 bases). The CDR3 has 15 amino acids. V shed 7 bases and J shed 4 bases, with 19 bases lying between them. In germline, CDR1 is SGHRS, CDR2 YFSETQ. CDR3 sequence: CASGVGTRGSDTQYF. Written as DNA, the CDR3 is TGCGCCAGCGGCGTCGGGACAAGGGGCTCAGATACGCAGTATTTT.

This clone has only a few counts. The chain couples TRBV10-1 to TRBJ2-7; TRBD2 matches 11 bases. Trimming at V came to 3 bases and at J to 6 bases, leaving 4 bases not matched to a gene. The length of the CDR3 is 14 residues. CDR1 is WNHNN, CDR2 SYGVQD, per germline (reference sequence). The CDR3 sequence: CASSETSGSSEQYF. CDR3 nucleotide sequence: TGCGCCAGCAGTGAAACTAGCGGGAGTAGCGAGCAGTACTTC.